A single sample gave rise to the 25 T cell receptor beta chains below, sequenced in a study of T cell repertoires in cytomegalovirus infection (dated by TCRdb to between 2018 and 2020). Sequenced using an Illumina HiSeq 1500. The public reads were reanalyzed by TCRdb: fastp trimming at Q25, MiXCR alignment, in-frame beta chains only. One record per CDR3 amino acid sequence lists the most common genes and DNA. The sample records about 310,000 distinct CDR3 sequences, roughly a sixth of which are singletons. The top ten constitute around 11% of the sample. The sequencing input was PBMCs. These receptors came from a human donor in good health (CMV status not recorded). Some clones in this sample may be carry-over from other donors' samples.

This clonotype came up many times. The gene calls are TRBV6-2 or TRBV6-3 and TRBJ1-5; D remains unclear. Germline lookup yields CDR1 MNHEY and CDR2 SVGEGT. V was trimmed by 0 bases and J by 5 bases, leaving 20 bases between them. This CDR3 is built from 18 residues. The CDR3 sequence: CASSYSRGNGMRDQPQHF. DNA of the CDR3: TGTGCCAGCAGTTACTCGAGAGGGAATGGGATGAGGGATCAGCCCCAGCATTTT.

This clonotype was counted between two and nine times. The CDR3 DNA reads as TGTGCCAGCAGCCCCAACTCCAAAGGGGGCACTGAAGCTTTCTTT. It codes for CASSPNSKGGTEAFF. The chain uses TRBV3-1 and TRBJ1-1, with D perhaps matching TRBD1 (6 bases). Germline CDR1 is LGHDT and CDR2 is YNNKEL (reference sequence). The germline V and J ends were trimmed by 4 bases and 4 bases, with 16 bases remaining between them. The CDR3 has 15 residues.

There are a few counts of this clonotype. V and J are TRBV20-1 and TRBJ2-2; perhaps D is TRBD1 or TRBD2 (5 bases each). The CDR3 is made up of 15 amino acids. CDR1 and CDR2 (germline): DFQATT, SNEGSKA (reference sequence). V lost 5 bases, J lost 1 base, and 14 bases lay in between. CDR3 sequence (DNA): TGCAGTGCTGGCTCCGGGACCAAGAACACCGGGGAGCTGTTTTTT. It encodes CSAGSGTKNTGELFF.

In its sample, this clonotype was seen many times. The rearrangement links TRBV6-2 or TRBV6-3 to TRBJ2-3; possibly TRBD2 for D (5 bases). CDR1 MNHEY and CDR2 SVGEGT come from the germline V gene. V shed 7 bases and J shed 0 bases, with 11 bases lying between them. The CDR3 covers 14 residues. The CDR3: CASTTTTSTDTQYF. CDR3 coding DNA: TGTGCCAGCACGACTACAACTAGCACAGATACGCAGTATTTT.

This chain connects TRBV20-1 to TRBJ1-2, with TRBD1 matching over 8 bases. V lost 5 bases and J lost 9; bases outside the gene matches: 8. Germline CDR1 reads DFQATT; CDR2 reads SNEGSKA (reference sequence). This CDR3 comprises 12 residues. In DNA form, the CDR3 reads TGCAGTGCTTACGACAGGGGTGAAAGCTACACCTTC. Protein sequence: CSAYDRGESYTF.

The chain couples TRBV7-2 to TRBJ2-2; D possibly matches TRBD1 or TRBD2 (6 bases each). CDR1 is SGHTA and CDR2 is FQGNSA in the germline V gene. The CDR3 length is 15 residues. The V end was cut by 5 bases, the J end by 5 bases, with 15 bases between. Written as DNA, the CDR3 is TGTGCCAGCAGCCGGATCGGGGGCAATACCGGGGAGCTGTTTTTT. As protein: CASSRIGGNTGELFF.

There are a few counts of this clonotype. The chain joins TRBV18 to TRBJ2-7; D gene ambiguous. Trimming shortened V by 2 bases and J by 3 bases, and 14 bases separated the two germline ends. Germline loops: CDR1 KGHSH, CDR2 LQKENI. There are 15 residues in the CDR3. The CDR3 DNA reads as TGTGCCAGCTCACCAGAGAATAACAGATACTACGAGCAGTACTTC. Amino acid sequence: CASSPENNRYYEQYF.

This clonotype was found once. Because it lacks the conserved phenylalanine or tryptophan at the end, this CDR3 is likely a read error. This chain joins TRBV18 and TRBJ2-2, with 8 positions matching TRBD2. V lost 3 bases to trimming and J lost 5 bases; unmatched junction nucleotides: 11. The CDR3 runs 17 residues. Germline lookup yields CDR1 KGHSH and CDR2 LQKENI. The CDR3 nucleotides are TGTGCCAGCTCACCCCCGGCCGGCCGCGGGGGGACCGGGGAGCTGTTTTTG. It encodes CASSPPAGRGGTGELFL.

V and J are TRBV6-6 and TRBJ2-1; D unclear. From germline, CDR1 is MNHNY and CDR2 SVGAGI (reference sequence). The V end lost 4 bases, the J end lost 6 bases, and 13 bases lay between the germline ends. CDR3 length: 14 residues. The chain's CDR3 is CASSLSVSSNEQFF. CDR3 in DNA: TGTGCCAGCAGTTTGAGTGTCAGCAGCAATGAGCAGTTCTTC.

This clonotype was observed a handful of times. The chain joins TRBV6-2 or TRBV6-3 to TRBJ2-7, with D maybe TRBD1 (5 bases). CDR1 is MNHEY and CDR2 is SVGEGT in the germline V gene. V lost 5 bases and J 0 bases, leaving 14 bases between the germline ends. The CDR3 consists of 15 residues. Here the CDR3 DNA reads TGTGCCAGCAGTGGACAACTCTTAAGCTCCTACGAGCAGTACTTC. This encodes CASSGQLLSSYEQYF.

This clonotype turned up a few times. The gene calls are TRBV2 and TRBJ1-6; 9 bases are a match to TRBD1. This CDR3 comprises 15 residues. The germline V gene encodes CDR1 SNHLY and CDR2 FYNNEI. Unmatched junction bases numbered 7, after V lost 6 bases and J lost 7 bases. This CDR3 reads CASRDLTGGNSPLHF. CDR3 coding DNA: TGTGCCAGCAGGGATCTGACAGGGGGAAATTCACCCCTCCACTTT.

The chain recombines TRBV25-1 with TRBJ1-2, with D tentatively TRBD1 (6 bases). CDR3 length: 13 amino acids. Trimming removed 2 bases from V and 5 bases from J, with 9 bases in between. Germline lookup yields CDR1 MGHDK and CDR2 SYGVNS. The CDR3 here is CASSEPGVYGYTF. CDR3 coding DNA: TGTGCCAGCAGTGAACCAGGGGTATATGGCTACACCTTC.

This clonotype was seen more than once but under ten times. This sequence joins TRBV10-3 and TRBJ2-1, with TRBD2 as a possible D gene (6 bases). CDR3 length equals 13 residues. Germline CDR1 and CDR2: ENHRY and SYGVKD. The V gene lost 7 bases and the J gene lost 7 bases, with 14 bases spanning the gap. CDR3 protein: CAITPAGGNEQFF. The DNA of the CDR3 is TGTGCCATCACTCCAGCGGGTGGAAATGAGCAGTTCTTC.

The J gene is TRBJ1-4, the V gene TRBV20-1; TRBD1 matches at 7 bases. The CDR3 covers 13 residues. Germline CDR1 is DFQATT and CDR2 is SNEGSKA (reference sequence). J was trimmed by 8 bases and V by 6 bases; bases with no gene match: 9. This CDR3 is CSASSRGAEKLFF. The CDR3 region has the DNA TGCAGTGCCTCTTCCAGGGGGGCGGAAAAACTGTTTTTT.

This clonotype was recorded at least ten times. V gene TRBV25-1 combines with J gene TRBJ2-5; 9 bases are a match to TRBD1. CDR1 and CDR2 from the germline V gene are MGHDK and SYGVNS. The CDR3 sequence is 15 residues long. Unmatched junction bases numbered 4, after V lost 2 bases and J lost 3 bases. CDR3 nucleotide sequence: TGTGCCAGCAGTGAACCCGGGACAGGGAAAGAGACCCAGTACTTC. Translation: CASSEPGTGKETQYF.

This clonotype was seen ten or more times. The chain carries TRBV28 and TRBJ2-3; maybe TRBD2 (7 bases). Deletions cut 2 bases from V and 2 bases from J, with 14 bases between. CDR3 size: 16 residues. Germline V gene lookup returns CDR1 MDHEN and CDR2 SYDVKM. The CDR3: CASSLGGAGDTDTQYF. DNA for the CDR3: TGTGCCAGCAGTTTAGGGGGGGCGGGGGACACAGATACGCAGTATTTT.

The chain carries TRBV5-8 and TRBJ2-5, with 8 bases identical to TRBD1. This CDR3 has 15 amino acids. V gave up 2 bases and J gave up 7 bases; unmatched junction bases: 10. Germline CDR1 SGHTS, CDR2 YDEGEE. The CDR3 DNA sequence: TGTGCCAGCAGCTTCCGGGACAGGCCGAGGGGGACCCAGTACTTC. Translating it yields CASSFRDRPRGTQYF.

This clonotype appeared many times. The V and J genes are TRBV12-3 or TRBV12-4 and TRBJ1-2; D remains ambiguous. This CDR3 comprises 14 residues. Between the trimmed V and J ends, which lost 6 bases and 7 bases, there was a span of 18 bases. CDR3 residues: CASSNGLSGLGYTF. CDR3 sequence (DNA): TGTGCCAGCAGCAATGGCCTGTCCGGGCTTGGCTACACCTTC.

This clonotype was counted only a few times. This sequence joins TRBV7-9 and TRBJ2-5; 7 bases align to TRBD1. CDR3 size: 15 residues. The germline V gene encodes CDR1 SEHNR and CDR2 FQNEAQ (reference sequence). Trimming took 0 bases from V and 2 from J; bases not matched to a gene: 3. CDR3 region: CASSLAATGQETQYF. The DNA for the CDR3 is TGTGCCAGCAGCTTAGCTGCGACAGGGCAAGAGACCCAGTACTTC.

The genes are TRBV4-2 and TRBJ1-4; a weak D match, TRBD1 (6 bases). CDR1 is LGHNA, CDR2 YNFKEQ, per germline. V lost 1 base and J 7 bases, leaving 10 bases between the germline ends. This CDR3 contains 14 residues. The CDR3 is CASSQGGLGEKLFF. As DNA, the CDR3 is TGTGCCAGCAGCCAAGGGGGGCTGGGTGAAAAACTGTTTTTT.

This clonotype was seen many times. Written as DNA, the CDR3 is TGTGCCAGCAGCTTGGCCGGCGGGGGGCTGTCGGGGACCCAGTACTTC. Translated, it gives CASSLAGGGLSGTQYF. J is TRBJ2-5 and V is TRBV5-4; TRBD2 matches 8 bases. Germline V gene lookup returns CDR1 SGHNT and CDR2 YYREEE (reference sequence). V was clipped by 0 bases and J by 7 bases; unmatched bases: 11. The CDR3 runs 16 residues.

The table lists this clonotype with a few counts. DNA for the CDR3: TGCAGTGCTACAACCCAGGGGAACTATGGCTACACCTTC. Its protein product is CSATTQGNYGYTF. The V and J genes are TRBV20-1 and TRBJ1-2; D may be TRBD1 (6 bases). Germline V CDR1 and CDR2: DFQATT, SNEGSKA (reference sequence). The CDR3 runs 13 residues. Trimming cost V 4 bases and J 2 bases, with 11 bases left between them.

The V and J genes are TRBV6-1 and TRBJ2-1, with no clear D. This CDR3 is 13 amino acids long. In germline, CDR1 is MNHNS, CDR2 SASEGT. The germline V and J ends were trimmed by 4 bases and 5 bases, with 9 bases remaining between them. CDR3 loop: CASSGSPDNEQFF. The CDR3 DNA reads as TGTGCCAGCAGTGGTAGTCCCGACAATGAGCAGTTCTTC.

This clonotype was detected ten times or more. The chain combines TRBV7-9 with TRBJ1-4; 9 nucleotides agree with TRBD1. The CDR3 spans 19 residues. CDR1 and CDR2 from the germline V gene are SEHNR and FQNEAQ (reference sequence). The J segment lost 0 bases and the V segment lost 8 bases, leaving 16 bases of the junction unmatched. The CDR3 spells CASAFFEDRGLATNEKLFF. The DNA of the CDR3 is TGTGCCAGCGCCTTTTTCGAGGACAGGGGACTAGCAACTAATGAAAAACTGTTTTTT.

This clonotype came up a few times. The chain joins TRBV28 to TRBJ2-5; TRBD1 matches at 10 bases. Germline V gene data show CDR1 as MDHEN and CDR2 as SYDVKM. V gave up 5 bases and J gave up 7 bases; unmatched junction bases: 10. This CDR3 region has 15 residues. CDR3 sequence reads: CASSHRGQGEVTQYF. CDR3 nucleotide sequence: TGTGCCAGCAGTCACAGAGGACAGGGGGAAGTGACCCAGTACTTC.